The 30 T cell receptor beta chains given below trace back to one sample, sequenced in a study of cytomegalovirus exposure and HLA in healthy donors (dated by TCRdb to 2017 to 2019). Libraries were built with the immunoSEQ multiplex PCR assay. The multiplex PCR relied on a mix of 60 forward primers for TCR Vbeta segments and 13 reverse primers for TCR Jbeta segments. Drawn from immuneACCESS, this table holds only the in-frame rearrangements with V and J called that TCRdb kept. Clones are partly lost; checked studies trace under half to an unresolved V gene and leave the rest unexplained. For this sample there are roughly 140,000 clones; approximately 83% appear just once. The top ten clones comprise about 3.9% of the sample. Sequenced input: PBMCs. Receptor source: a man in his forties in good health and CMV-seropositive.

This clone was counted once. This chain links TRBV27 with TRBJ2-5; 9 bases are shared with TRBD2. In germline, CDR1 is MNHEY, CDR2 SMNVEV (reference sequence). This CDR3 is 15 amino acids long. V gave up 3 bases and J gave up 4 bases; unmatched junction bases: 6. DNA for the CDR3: TGTGCCAGCAGTTTCAGGCGGGGGGGAAGAGAGACCCAGTACTTC. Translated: CASSFRRGGRETQYF.

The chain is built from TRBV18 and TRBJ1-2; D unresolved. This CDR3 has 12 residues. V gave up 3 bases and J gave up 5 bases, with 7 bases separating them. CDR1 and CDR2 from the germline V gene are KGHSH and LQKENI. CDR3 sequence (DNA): TGTGCCAGCTCACCTATGGAGTATGGCTACACCTTC. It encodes CASSPMEYGYTF.

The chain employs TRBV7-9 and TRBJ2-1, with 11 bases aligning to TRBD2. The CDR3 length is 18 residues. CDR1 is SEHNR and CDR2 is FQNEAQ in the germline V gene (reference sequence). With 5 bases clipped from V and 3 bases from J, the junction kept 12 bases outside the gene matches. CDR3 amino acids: CASSQNLLGLAGYNEQFF. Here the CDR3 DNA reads TGTGCCAGCAGCCAAAACCTCCTAGGACTAGCGGGCTACAATGAGCAGTTCTTC.

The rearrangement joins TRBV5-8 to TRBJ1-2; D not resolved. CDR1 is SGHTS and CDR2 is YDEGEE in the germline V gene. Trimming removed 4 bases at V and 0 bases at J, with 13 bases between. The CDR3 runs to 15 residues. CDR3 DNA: TGTGCCAGCAGCCTGAGGGCAGTCCCTAACTATGGCTACACCTTC. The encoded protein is CASSLRAVPNYGYTF.

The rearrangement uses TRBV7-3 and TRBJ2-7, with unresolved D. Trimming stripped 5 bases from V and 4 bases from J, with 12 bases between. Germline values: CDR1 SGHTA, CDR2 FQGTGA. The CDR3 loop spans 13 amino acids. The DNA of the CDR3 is TGTGCCAGCAGCCCACGTCCAGGTTACGAGCAGTACTTC. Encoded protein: CASSPRPGYEQYF.

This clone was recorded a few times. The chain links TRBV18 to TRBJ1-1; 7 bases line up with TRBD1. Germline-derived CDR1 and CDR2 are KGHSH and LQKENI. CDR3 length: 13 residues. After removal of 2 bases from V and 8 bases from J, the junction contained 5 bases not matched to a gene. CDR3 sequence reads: CASSPRQGEEAFF. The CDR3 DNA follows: TGTGCCAGCTCACCAAGGCAGGGGGAAGAAGCTTTCTTT.

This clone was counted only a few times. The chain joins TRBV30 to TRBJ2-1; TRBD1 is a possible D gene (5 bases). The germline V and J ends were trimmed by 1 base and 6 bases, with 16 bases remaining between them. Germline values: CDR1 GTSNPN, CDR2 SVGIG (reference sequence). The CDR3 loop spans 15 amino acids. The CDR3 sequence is CAWSALWQGVNEQFF. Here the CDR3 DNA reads TGTGCCTGGAGTGCCCTCTGGCAGGGTGTCAATGAGCAGTTCTTC.

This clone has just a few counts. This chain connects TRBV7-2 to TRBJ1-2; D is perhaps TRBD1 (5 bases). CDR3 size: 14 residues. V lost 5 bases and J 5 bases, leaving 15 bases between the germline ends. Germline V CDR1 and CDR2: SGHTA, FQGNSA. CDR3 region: CASSPFARVYGYTF. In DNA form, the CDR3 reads TGTGCCAGCAGCCCCTTTGCCAGGGTTTATGGCTACACCTTC.

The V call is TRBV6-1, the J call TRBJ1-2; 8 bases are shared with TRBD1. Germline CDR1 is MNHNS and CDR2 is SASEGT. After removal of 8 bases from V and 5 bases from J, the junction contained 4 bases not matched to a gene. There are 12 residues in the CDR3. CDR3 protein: CASLQGAYGYTF. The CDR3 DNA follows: TGTGCCAGCTTGCAGGGGGCTTATGGCTACACCTTC.

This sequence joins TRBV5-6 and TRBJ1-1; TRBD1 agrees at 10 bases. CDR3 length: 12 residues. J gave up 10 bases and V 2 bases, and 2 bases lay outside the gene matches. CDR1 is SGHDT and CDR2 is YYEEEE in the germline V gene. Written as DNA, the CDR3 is TGTGCCAGCAGCTTCTGGACAGGGGGAGCTTTCTTT. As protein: CASSFWTGGAFF.

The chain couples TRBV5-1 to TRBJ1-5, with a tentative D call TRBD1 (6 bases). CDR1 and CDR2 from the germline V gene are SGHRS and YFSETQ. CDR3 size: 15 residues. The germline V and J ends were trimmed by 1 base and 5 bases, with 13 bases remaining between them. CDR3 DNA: TGCGCCAGCAGCTTGTCCGGTGGGGGCCATCAGCCCCAGCATTTT. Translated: CASSLSGGGHQPQHF.

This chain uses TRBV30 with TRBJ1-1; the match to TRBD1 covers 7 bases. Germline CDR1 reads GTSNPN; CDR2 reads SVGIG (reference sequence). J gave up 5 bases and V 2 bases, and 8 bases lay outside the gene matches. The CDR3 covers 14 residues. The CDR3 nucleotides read TGTGCCTGGAGTCCCGGACAGGCGATGACTGAAGCTTTCTTT. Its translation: CAWSPGQAMTEAFF.

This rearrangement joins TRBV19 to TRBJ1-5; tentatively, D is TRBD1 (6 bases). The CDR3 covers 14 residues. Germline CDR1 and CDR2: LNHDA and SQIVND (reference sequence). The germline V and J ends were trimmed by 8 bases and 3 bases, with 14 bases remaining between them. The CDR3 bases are TGTGCCAGTTCAATAGGACAGATCAATCAGCCCCAGCATTTT. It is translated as CASSIGQINQPQHF.

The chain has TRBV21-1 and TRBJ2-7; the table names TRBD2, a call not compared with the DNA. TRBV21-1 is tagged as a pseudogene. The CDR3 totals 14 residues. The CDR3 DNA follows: TGTGCCAGCAGCAAAGAGGGACTCCCCTACGAGCAGTACTTC. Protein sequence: CASSKEGLPYEQYF.

CDR3 residues: CASSLSGGVTYEQYF. The DNA of the CDR3 is TGTGCCAGCAGCCTCAGCGGCGGGGTGACCTACGAGCAGTACTTC. The chain employs TRBV6-1 and TRBJ2-7; D possibly corresponds to TRBD2 (6 bases). The CDR3 is 15 amino acids. The V gene's germline CDR1 is MNHNS and CDR2 SASEGT. V lost 6 bases, J lost 2 bases, and 17 bases lay in between.

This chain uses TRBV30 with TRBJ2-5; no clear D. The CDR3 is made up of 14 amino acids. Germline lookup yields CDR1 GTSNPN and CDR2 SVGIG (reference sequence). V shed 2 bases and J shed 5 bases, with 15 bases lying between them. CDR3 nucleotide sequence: TGTGCCTGGAGTTCCTCGAGCCCGCGGGAGACCCAGTACTTC. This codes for CAWSSSSPRETQYF.

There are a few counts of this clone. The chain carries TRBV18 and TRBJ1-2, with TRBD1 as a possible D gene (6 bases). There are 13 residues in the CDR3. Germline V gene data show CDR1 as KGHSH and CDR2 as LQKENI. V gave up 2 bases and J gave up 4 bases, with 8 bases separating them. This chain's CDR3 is CASSPEQGYGYTF. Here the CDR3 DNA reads TGTGCCAGCTCACCAGAACAGGGCTATGGCTACACCTTC.

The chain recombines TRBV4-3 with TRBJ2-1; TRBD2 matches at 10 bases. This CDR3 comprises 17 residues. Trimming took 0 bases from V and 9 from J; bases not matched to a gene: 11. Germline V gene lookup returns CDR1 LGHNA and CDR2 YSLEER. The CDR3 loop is CASSQDRGLAWAGEQFF. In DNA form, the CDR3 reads TGCGCCAGCAGCCAAGATCGGGGACTAGCGTGGGCTGGTGAGCAGTTCTTC.

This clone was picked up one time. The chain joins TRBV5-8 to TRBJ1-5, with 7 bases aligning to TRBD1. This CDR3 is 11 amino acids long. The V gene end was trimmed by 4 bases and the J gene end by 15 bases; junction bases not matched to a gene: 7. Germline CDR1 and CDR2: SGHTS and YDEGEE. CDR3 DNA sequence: TGTGCCAGCAGCGACAGGGTTGGACCGCATTTT. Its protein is CASSDRVGPHF.

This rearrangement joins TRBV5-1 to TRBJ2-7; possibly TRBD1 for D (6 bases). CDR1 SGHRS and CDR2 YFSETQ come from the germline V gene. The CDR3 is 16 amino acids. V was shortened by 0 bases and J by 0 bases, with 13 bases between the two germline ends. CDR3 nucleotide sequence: TGCGCCAGCAGCTTGGGGGGGCAGGGAGCCTCCTACGAGCAGTACTTC. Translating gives CASSLGGQGASYEQYF.

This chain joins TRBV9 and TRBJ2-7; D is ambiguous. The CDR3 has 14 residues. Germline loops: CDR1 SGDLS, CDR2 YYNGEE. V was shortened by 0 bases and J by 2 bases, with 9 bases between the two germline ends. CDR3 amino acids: CASSVAATPYEQYF. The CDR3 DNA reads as TGTGCCAGCAGCGTAGCAGCGACCCCCTACGAGCAGTACTTC. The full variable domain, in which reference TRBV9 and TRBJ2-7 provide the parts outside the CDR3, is DSGVTQTPKHLITATGQRVTLRCSPRSGDLSVYWYQQSLDQGLQFLIQYYNGEERAKGNILERFSAQQFPDLHSELNLSSLELGDSALYFCASSVAATPYEQYFGPGTRLTVT.

The CDR3: CAAGTGNGELFF. Here the CDR3 DNA reads TGTGCCGCTGGTACAGGGAACGGGGAGCTGTTTTTT. This chain connects TRBV2 to TRBJ2-2, with D perhaps matching TRBD1 (6 bases). This CDR3 is built from 12 residues. V was shortened by 11 bases and J by 7 bases, with 14 bases between the two germline ends. The V gene's germline CDR1 is SNHLY and CDR2 FYNNEI.

CDR3 nucleotide sequence: TGTGCCAGCGGTGATAGCGGGAGATCAGATACGCAGTATTTT. This encodes CASGDSGRSDTQYF. This rearrangement joins TRBV6-5 to TRBJ2-3, with 9 bases aligning to TRBD2. V shed 8 bases, J shed 4 bases, and the junction held 7 bases outside the gene matches. The CDR3 runs to 14 residues. Germline loops: CDR1 MNHEY, CDR2 SVGAGI.

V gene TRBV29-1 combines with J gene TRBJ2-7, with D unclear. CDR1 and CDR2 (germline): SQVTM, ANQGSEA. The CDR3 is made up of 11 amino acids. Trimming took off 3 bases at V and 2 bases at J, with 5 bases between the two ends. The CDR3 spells CSVEETYEQYF. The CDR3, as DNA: TGCAGCGTTGAGGAGACCTACGAGCAGTACTTC.

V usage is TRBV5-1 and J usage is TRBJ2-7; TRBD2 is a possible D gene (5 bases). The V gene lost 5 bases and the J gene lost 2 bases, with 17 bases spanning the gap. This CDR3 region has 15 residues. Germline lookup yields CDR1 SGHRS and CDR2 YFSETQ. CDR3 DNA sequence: TGCGCCAGCAGACCCCTAGCATTGGGCGCCTACGAGCAGTACTTC. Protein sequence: CASRPLALGAYEQYF. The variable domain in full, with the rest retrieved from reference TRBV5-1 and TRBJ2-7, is KAGVTQTPRYLIKTRGQQVTLSCSPISGHRSVSWYQQTPGQGLQFLFEYFSETQRNKGNFPGRFSGRQFSNSRSEMNVSTLELGDSALYLCASRPLALGAYEQYFGPGTRLTVT.

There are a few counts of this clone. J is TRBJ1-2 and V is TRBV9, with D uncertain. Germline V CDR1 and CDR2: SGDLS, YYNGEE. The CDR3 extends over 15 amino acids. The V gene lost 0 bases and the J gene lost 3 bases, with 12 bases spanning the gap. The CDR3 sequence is CASSVASTVHYGYTF. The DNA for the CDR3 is TGTGCCAGCAGCGTAGCTAGCACAGTGCACTATGGCTACACCTTC.

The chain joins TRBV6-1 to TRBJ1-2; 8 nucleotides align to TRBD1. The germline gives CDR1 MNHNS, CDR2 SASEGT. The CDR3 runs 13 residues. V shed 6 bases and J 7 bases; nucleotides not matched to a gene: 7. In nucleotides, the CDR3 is TGTGCCAGCAGGGTGGACAGGGAGGGTGGCTACACCTTC. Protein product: CASRVDREGGYTF.

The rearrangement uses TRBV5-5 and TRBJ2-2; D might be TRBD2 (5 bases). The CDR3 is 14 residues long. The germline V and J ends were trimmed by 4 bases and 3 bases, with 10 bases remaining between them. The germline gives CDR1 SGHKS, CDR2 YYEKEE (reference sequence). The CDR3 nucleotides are TGTGCCAGCAGCCCCCCCGGGGACACCGGGGAGCTGTTTTTT. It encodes CASSPPGDTGELFF.

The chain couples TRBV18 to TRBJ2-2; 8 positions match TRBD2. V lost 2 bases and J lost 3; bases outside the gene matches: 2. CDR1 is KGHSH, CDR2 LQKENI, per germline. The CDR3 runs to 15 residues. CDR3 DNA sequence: TGTGCCAGCTCACCATGGCGGGGGGACACCGGGGAGCTGTTTTTT. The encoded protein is CASSPWRGDTGELFF.

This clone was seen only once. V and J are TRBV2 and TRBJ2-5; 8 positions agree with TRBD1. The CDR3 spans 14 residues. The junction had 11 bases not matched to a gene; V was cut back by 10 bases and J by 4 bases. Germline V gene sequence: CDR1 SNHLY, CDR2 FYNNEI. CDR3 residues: CATQRGQVGETQYF. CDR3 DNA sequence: TGTGCCACACAGAGGGGACAGGTCGGAGAGACCCAGTACTTC.